This paragraph covers one T cell receptor beta chain sequence. Its antigen is unknown. Produced via immunoSEQ multiplex PCR; TCRdb's table is partial and in-frame only. The sample holds about 32,000 clones, approximately 80% seen once. The time point was: baseline, week 1 (first vaccination visit). Documented treatment: pre-vaccination baseline after standard-of-care therapy. This specimen comes from a study of a mutant IDH1 vaccine in newly diagnosed glioma. Study-level information: Pretreatment consisted of radiotherapy, temozolomide, or both, with most receiving both.

Overall study results and limits: Vaccine-induced immune responses were detected in roughly 93% of patients.

The starting material was PBMCs, obtained from a glioma patient treated with radiotherapy, temozolomide or both. The TCR originated in a man aged 25-45 years with glioma.

The CDR3 DNA is TGTGCCAGCAGCTATATGACTGAGGGACTGATCTACGAGCAGTACTTC. Translation gives CASSYMTEGLIYEQYF. The gene calls are TRBV27 and TRBJ2-7, with TRBD2 as a possible D gene (6 bases). The V and J ends lost 6 bases and 3 bases respectively, with 21 bases between them. The CDR3 is 16 amino acids. Per germline, CDR1 MNHEY and CDR2 SMNVEV (reference sequence).